These 7 T cell receptor beta chains came from one sample sequenced in a study of T cells in localized non-small cell lung cancer. Generated by immunoSEQ multiplex PCR, the TCRdb table keeps only in-frame clones and is missing some. The sample yields tens of thousands of clones, around three quarters seen once. The starting material was peripheral blood, obtained before any cancer treatment. These receptors all stem from a man aged 35 to 70 with stage I squamous cell lung carcinoma.

The gene calls are TRBV11-2 and TRBJ2-3; D perhaps matches TRBD2 (6 bases). The CDR3 spans 17 residues. Germline lookup yields CDR1 SGHAT and CDR2 FQNNGV. The V end lost 0 bases, the J end lost 3 bases, and 16 bases lay between the germline ends. The CDR3, as DNA: TGTGCCAGCAGCTTAGATATGGGGCTCGGGGGAACAGATACGCAGTATTTT. Amino acids: CASSLDMGLGGTDTQYF.

The chain joins TRBV4-2 to TRBJ2-1; 9 positions agree with TRBD1. Germline CDR1 is LGHNA and CDR2 is YNFKEQ. V lost 2 bases and J lost 2; bases outside the gene matches: 4. The CDR3 runs to 16 residues. The CDR3 spells CASSQTGTGTYNEQFF. The CDR3 coding sequence is TGTGCCAGCAGCCAAACCGGGACAGGGACCTACAATGAGCAGTTCTTC.

This clone was observed a few times. The chain couples TRBV27 to TRBJ2-6; D could derive from TRBD1 or TRBD2 (5 bases each). The CDR3 is made up of 17 amino acids. The ends were cut back, 4 bases at V and 0 bases at J, with 13 bases in the middle. The V gene's germline CDR1 is MNHEY and CDR2 SMNVEV (reference sequence). CDR3 loop: CASSYRDVSSGANVLTF. The CDR3 coding sequence is TGTGCCAGCAGTTACCGGGACGTCAGCTCTGGGGCCAACGTCCTGACTTTC.

The CDR3 spells CAISESPGNYEQYF. For the CDR3, the DNA is TGTGCCATCAGTGAGTCTCCTGGTAACTACGAGCAGTACTTC. This chain joins TRBV10-3 and TRBJ2-7; D remains ambiguous. The CDR3 has 14 amino acids. Trimming shortened V by 0 bases and J by 3 bases, and 9 bases separated the two germline ends. Germline CDR1 is ENHRY and CDR2 is SYGVKD.

The chain joins TRBV4-1 to TRBJ1-1, with D possibly being TRBD1 (5 bases). Trimming cost V 3 bases and J 0 bases, with 11 bases left between them. This CDR3 has 15 amino acids. Germline values: CDR1 MGHRA, CDR2 YSYEKL. The CDR3 sequence: CASSHPDMMNTEAFF. The DNA for the CDR3 is TGCGCCAGCAGCCATCCGGACATGATGAACACTGAAGCTTTCTTT.

This clone was seen a handful of times. The J gene is TRBJ1-4, the V gene TRBV2; D is undetermined. V lost 1 base to trimming and J lost 11 bases, with 14 bases between them. This CDR3 has 14 amino acids. Germline lookup yields CDR1 SNHLY and CDR2 FYNNEI. In nucleotides, the CDR3 is TGTGCCAGCAGTGAAGAGTCCGTGTTAGAGAAACTGTTTTTT. This gives the protein CASSEESVLEKLFF.

The chain recombines TRBV15 with TRBJ2-3; D remains unclear. CDR1 is LNHNV, CDR2 YYDKDF, per germline (reference sequence). The CDR3 is 15 residues long. V dropped 4 bases and J dropped 0 bases, with 11 bases sitting between them. DNA for the CDR3: TGTGCCACCAGCATGGCCCCCTCTAGCACAGATACGCAGTATTTT. It codes for CATSMAPSSTDTQYF.